This T cell receptor (beta chain) emerged from a study of beta chain features in type 1 diabetes. Study details: Sorted cells numbering roughly 100,000,000 were examined across all samples. Study outcomes and limitations: Type 1 diabetes patients had moderately but significantly shorter TCRB CDR3s in all four CD4+ subsets.

This clone was seen more than once but under ten times. Its antigen is undetermined. CDR1 and CDR2 (germline): SGHAT, FQNNGV. After removal of 4 bases from V and 1 base from J, the junction contained 5 bases not matched to a gene. The CDR3 is 16 residues long. All of the isolated RNA was reverse transcribed, so expressed TCRB transcripts were sequenced. This table comes from immunoSEQ multiplex PCR, and its TCRdb copy is limited to in-frame clones, with some not included. The data hold approximately 150,000 clones, with less than 11% observed a single time. Sequenced input: naive CD4+ T cells from blood. This rearrangement joins TRBV11-2 to TRBJ2-3, with 10 nucleotides matching TRBD2. This clonotype originated in a man aged 18 to 29 in good health. In nucleotides, the CDR3 is TGTGCCAGCAGCTCAGCAGCGGGGGGGGGCACAGATACGCAGTATTTT. As protein: CASSSAAGGGTDTQYF. Drawing the rest from reference TRBV11-2 and TRBJ2-3, the complete variable domain is EAGVAQSPRYKIIEKRQSVAFWCNPISGHATLYWYQQILGQGPKLLIQFQNNGVVDDSQLPKDRFSAERLKGVDSTLKIQPAKLEDSAVYLCASSSAAGGGTDTQYFGPGTRLTVL.